Listed below are T cell receptor beta chains from one sample, sequenced in a study of blood T cells in healthy people across ages. TCRdb independently ran MiXCR on the 5' RACE reads; one entry per CDR3 protein. The sample consists of roughly 1,100,000 distinct CDR3 sequences, less than 25% of them appearing once. The data also belong to a second study, concerning T cells of mothers and their children.

Sequencing was carried out using blood. These receptors all stem from a girl aged 2-10 years in good health. Both conserved end residues are trimmed from each CDR3.

j_call,v_call,cdr3_aa
TRBJ2-5,TRBV7-9,ASSLVLNRETQY
TRBJ2-7,TRBV27,ASSPVPSRLAEQVYEQY
NA,TRBV12-3/TRBV12-4,ATLGVQETQY
TRBJ1-1,TRBV29-1,SAGGLTGNTEAF
TRBJ1-4,TRBV7-2,ASSLAGRFNEKLF
TRBJ2-5,TRBV7-2,ASSWGDSQETQY
TRBJ2-2,TRBV3-1,ASSQGAGFWLF
TRBJ2-5,TRBV2,ASSEGSEETQY
TRBJ2-3,TRBV7-2,ASSRDTSTDTQY
TRBJ2-5,TRBV15,ATSRELVSQETQY
TRBJ1-1,TRBV7-2,ASSLSENTEAF
TRBJ2-1,TRBV12-3/TRBV12-4,ASSPGLAGGLDEQF
TRBJ2-5,TRBV27,ASSPWGSQETQY
TRBJ2-7,TRBV3-1,ASNLPGVGHEQC
TRBJ2-7,TRBV11-2,ASSLGQGVPEQY
NA,TRBV29-1,SVVEGLQEQF
TRBJ1-4,TRBV12-3/TRBV12-4,ASSSMTRGGEKLF
TRBJ2-2,TRBV20-1,SATGADAAELF
TRBJ2-3,TRBV7-6,ASSQGLAGTSTDTQY
TRBJ2-7,TRBV18,ASSPATSGDEQY
TRBJ2-4,TRBV2,ATLAGTMVIQY
TRBJ2-3,TRBV20-1,SARLAGADTQY
TRBJ2-3,TRBV29-1,SVDNSGPGDTQY
TRBJ1-3,TRBV12-3/TRBV12-4,ASSSFYGNTIY
TRBJ2-3,TRBV20-1,SARLDSTDTQY
NA,TRBV5-6,ASSWGSEDEQF
TRBJ2-5,TRBV10-3,AISESKFEETQY
TRBJ2-5,TRBV7-2,ASSFKPPPGGGETQY
TRBJ2-1,TRBV24-1,ATSDLGVPYNEQF
TRBJ1-4,TRBV6-6,ASGNPGTNEKLF
TRBJ2-5,TRBV4-2,ASSQDLVAGGIQETQY
TRBJ2-2,TRBV20-1,SARGDGGNTGELF
TRBJ1-1,TRBV3-1,ASSHSDRDTEAF
TRBJ2-5,TRBV5-1,ASSFPRGTDQETQY